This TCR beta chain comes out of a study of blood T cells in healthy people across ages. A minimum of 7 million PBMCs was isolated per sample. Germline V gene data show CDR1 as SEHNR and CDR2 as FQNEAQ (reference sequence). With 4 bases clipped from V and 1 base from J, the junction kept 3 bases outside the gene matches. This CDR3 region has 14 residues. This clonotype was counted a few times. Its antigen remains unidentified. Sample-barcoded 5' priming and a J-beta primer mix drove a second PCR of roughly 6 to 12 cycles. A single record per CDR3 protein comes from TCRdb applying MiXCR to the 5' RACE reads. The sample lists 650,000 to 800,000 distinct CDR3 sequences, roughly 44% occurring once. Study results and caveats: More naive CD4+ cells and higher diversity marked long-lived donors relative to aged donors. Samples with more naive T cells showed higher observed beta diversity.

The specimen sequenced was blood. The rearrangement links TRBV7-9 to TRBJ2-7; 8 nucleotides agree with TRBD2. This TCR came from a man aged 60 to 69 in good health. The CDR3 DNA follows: TGTGCCAGCAGCTCAGGCGGGGGGTCCTACGAGCAGTACTTC. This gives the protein CASSSGGGSYEQYF.